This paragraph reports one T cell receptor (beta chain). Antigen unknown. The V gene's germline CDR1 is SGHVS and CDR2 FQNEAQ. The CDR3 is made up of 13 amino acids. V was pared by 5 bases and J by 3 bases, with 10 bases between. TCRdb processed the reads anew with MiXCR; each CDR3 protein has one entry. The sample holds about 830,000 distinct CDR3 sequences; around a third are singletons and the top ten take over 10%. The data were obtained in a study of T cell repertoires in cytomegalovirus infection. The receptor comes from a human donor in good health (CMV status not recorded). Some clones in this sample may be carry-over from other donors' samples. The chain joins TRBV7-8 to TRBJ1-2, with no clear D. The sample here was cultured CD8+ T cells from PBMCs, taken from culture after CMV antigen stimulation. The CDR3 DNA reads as TGTGCCAGCAGCCCCCCCCGGGACTATGGCTACACCTTC. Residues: CASSPPRDYGYTF.